The T cell receptor (beta chain) under discussion was sequenced for a study of cytomegalovirus exposure and HLA in healthy donors. Points from the study as a whole: A few CMV-associated chains were confirmed in vitro to be specific for CMV antigens.

Points on this clone: Its antigen is not known.

Each of the donors was a healthy bone marrow donor. Germline CDR1 is SNHLY and CDR2 is FYNNEI. The CDR3 contains 12 residues. V was pared by 6 bases and J by 7 bases, with 4 bases of the junction left unmatched. PCR used 60 Vbeta primers and 13 Jbeta primers. Repertoires were generated with immunoSEQ multiplex PCR, while TCRdb's copy carries only in-frame clones and drops some. The data hold some 150,000 clones, with roughly 81% observed a single time. The clonotype comes from a woman aged 45 to 65 in good health and CMV-seronegative. Sequencing was performed on PBMCs. This chain links TRBV2 with TRBJ1-2, with 8 bases aligning to TRBD1. CDR3 sequence: CASRDDRGGYTF. As DNA, the CDR3 is TGTGCCAGCAGGGACGACAGGGGTGGCTACACCTTC.